This T cell receptor (beta chain) comes out of a study of T cells in Graves' hyperthyroidism and ophthalmopathy. Regarding the study as a whole: Model predictions of ophthalmopathy came a median around 6.5 months before onset.

Concerning this clonotype itself: What it binds is not known.

This CDR3 comprises 17 residues. Germline CDR1 and CDR2: SGHTA and FQGNSA. The junction had 12 bases not matched to a gene; V was cut back by 2 bases and J by 5 bases. The CDR3 regions of TCR beta were amplified from RNA transcripts. The primer set for the first-round RT-PCR of the TCR CDR3 was HTBI. MiXCR was run by TCRdb on the multiplex PCR reads, yielding one entry per CDR3 protein. This table holds roughly 650,000 distinct CDR3 sequences, 16% found once. Based on clinical symptoms, serum thyroxine and TRAb, thyroid ultrasound and orbital computed tomography, diagnoses were reached. The source of this sequence is a woman in her thirties or forties with Graves' ophthalmopathy. This sequence joins TRBV7-2 and TRBJ2-5; 9 bases are a match to TRBD1. Sequenced sample: blood. The CDR3 spells CASSLFKGTGRTETQYF. In DNA form, the CDR3 reads TGTGCCAGCAGCTTATTTAAAGGGACAGGGCGAACCGAGACCCAGTACTTC.